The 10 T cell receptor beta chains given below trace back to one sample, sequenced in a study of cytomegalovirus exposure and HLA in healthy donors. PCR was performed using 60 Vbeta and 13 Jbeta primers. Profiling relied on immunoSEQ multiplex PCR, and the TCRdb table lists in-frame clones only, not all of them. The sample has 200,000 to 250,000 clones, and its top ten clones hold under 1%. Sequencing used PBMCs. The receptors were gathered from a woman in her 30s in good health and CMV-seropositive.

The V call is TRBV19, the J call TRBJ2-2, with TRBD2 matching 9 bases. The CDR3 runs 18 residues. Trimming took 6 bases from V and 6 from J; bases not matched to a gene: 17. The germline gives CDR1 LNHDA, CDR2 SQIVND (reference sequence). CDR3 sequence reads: CASSTPRRVAGVAGELFF. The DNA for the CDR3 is TGTGCCAGTAGCACGCCTCGGAGGGTAGCGGGAGTTGCCGGGGAGCTGTTTTTT.

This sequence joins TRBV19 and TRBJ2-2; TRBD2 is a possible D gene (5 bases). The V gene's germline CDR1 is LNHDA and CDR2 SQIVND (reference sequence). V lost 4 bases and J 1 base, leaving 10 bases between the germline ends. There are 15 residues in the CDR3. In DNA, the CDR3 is TGTGCCAGTAGTACGAGACGGGGGAACACCGGGGAGCTGTTTTTT. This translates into CASSTRRGNTGELFF.

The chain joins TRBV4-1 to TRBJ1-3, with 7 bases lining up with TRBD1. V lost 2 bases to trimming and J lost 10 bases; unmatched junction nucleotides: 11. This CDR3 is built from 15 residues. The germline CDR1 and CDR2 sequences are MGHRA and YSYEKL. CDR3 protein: CASSQLYGQAFTIYF. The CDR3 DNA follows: TGCGCCAGCAGCCAACTGTATGGACAGGCCTTTACCATATATTTT.

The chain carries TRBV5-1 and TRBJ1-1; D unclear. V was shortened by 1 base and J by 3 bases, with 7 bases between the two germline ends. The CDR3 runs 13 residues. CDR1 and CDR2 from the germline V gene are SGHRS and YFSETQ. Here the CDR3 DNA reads TGCGCCAGCAGCTTGCGAGGGTACACTGAAGCTTTCTTT. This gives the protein CASSLRGYTEAFF.

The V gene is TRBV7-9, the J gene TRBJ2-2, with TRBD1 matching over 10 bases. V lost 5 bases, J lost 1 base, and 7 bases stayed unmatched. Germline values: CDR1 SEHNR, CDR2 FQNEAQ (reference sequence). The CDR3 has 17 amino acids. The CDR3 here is CASSPDRGLVNTGELFF. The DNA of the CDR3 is TGTGCCAGCAGCCCCGACAGGGGGCTAGTGAACACCGGGGAGCTGTTTTTT. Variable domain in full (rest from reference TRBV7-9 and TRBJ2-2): DTGVSQNPRHKITKRGQNVTFRCDPISEHNRLYWYRQTLGQGPEFLTYFQNEAQLEKSRLLSDRFSAERPKGSFSTLEIQRTEQGDSAMYLCASSPDRGLVNTGELFFGEGSRLTVL.

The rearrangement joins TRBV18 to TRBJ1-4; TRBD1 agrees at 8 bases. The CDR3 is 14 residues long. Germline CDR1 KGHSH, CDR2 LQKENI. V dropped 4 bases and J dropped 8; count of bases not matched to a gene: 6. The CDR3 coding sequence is TGTGCCAGCTCACAAGGGACAGGACGGGAAAAACTGTTTTTT. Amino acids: CASSQGTGREKLFF. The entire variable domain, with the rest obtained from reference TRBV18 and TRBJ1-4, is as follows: NAGVMQNPRHLVRRRGQEARLRCSPMKGHSHVYWYRQLPEEGLKFMVYLQKENIIDESGMPKERFSAEFPKEGPSILRIQQVVRGDSAAYFCASSQGTGREKLFFGSGTQLSVL.

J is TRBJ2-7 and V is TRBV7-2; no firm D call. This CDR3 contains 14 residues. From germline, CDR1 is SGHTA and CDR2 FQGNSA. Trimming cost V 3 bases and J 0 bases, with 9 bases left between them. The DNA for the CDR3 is TGTGCCAGCAGCTTCTCACGGAGCTCCTACGAGCAGTACTTC. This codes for CASSFSRSSYEQYF.

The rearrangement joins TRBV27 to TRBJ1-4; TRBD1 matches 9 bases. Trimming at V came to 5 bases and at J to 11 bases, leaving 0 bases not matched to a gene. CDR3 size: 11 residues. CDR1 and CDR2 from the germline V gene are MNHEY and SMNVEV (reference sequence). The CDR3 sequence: CASSGQGKLFF. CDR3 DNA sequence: TGTGCCAGCAGTGGACAGGGGAAACTGTTTTTT.

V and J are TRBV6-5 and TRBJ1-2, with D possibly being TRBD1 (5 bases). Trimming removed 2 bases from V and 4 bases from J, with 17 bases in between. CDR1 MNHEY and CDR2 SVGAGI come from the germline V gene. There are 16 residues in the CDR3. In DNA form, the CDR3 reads TGTGCCAGCAGTTACGGGGCAGGGTTTTCCAGCTATGGCTACACCTTC. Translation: CASSYGAGFSSYGYTF.

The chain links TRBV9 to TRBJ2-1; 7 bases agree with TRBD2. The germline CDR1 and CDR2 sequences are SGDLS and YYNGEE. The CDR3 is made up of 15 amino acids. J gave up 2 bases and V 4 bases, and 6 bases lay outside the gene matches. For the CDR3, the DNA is TGTGCCAGCAGCTCGAGCGGGAACCCCTACAATGAGCAGTTCTTC. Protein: CASSSSGNPYNEQFF.